The 25 T cell receptor beta chains listed next were all sequenced from one sample in a study of shared clonotypes between healthy human individuals. Measured with immunoSEQ multiplex PCR; TCRdb has only the in-frame clones, and not every one. The sample holds approximately 2,000,000 clones, roughly 92% seen once. What was sequenced was naive CD4+ T cells from PBMCs. Subset specified: CD45RA+ positively selected. Every receptor here comes from a man aged 18 to 30 in good health. Some clones in this sample may be carry-over from other donors' samples.

The chain combines TRBV11-3 with TRBJ1-1; weak D call: TRBD1 (6 bases). V lost 8 bases and J lost 1, with 11 bases in between. This CDR3 has 13 residues. Germline assignment: CDR1 SGHNT and CDR2 YENEEA. For the CDR3, the DNA is TGTGCCAGCGGCCAGACAGGGAACACTGAAGCTTTCTTT. Residues: CASGQTGNTEAFF.

The genes are TRBV28 and TRBJ2-7; D possibly corresponds to TRBD1 (6 bases). Germline V CDR1 and CDR2: MDHEN, SYDVKM. CDR3 size: 14 residues. V shed 5 bases and J shed 3 bases, with 14 bases lying between them. CDR3 DNA sequence: TGTGCCAGCAGTCCCAGGCAGGGGTACTACGAGCAGTACTTC. Protein product: CASSPRQGYYEQYF.

J is TRBJ1-2 and V is TRBV14; 7 bases are shared with TRBD1. The J segment lost 4 bases and the V segment lost 4 bases, leaving 6 bases of the junction unmatched. Germline V gene lookup returns CDR1 SGHDN and CDR2 FVKESK. The CDR3 length is 14 residues. CDR3 sequence: CASSPGQFGYGYTF. The CDR3 nucleotides are TGTGCCAGCAGCCCGGGACAGTTCGGCTATGGCTACACCTTC.

This chain uses TRBV5-1 with TRBJ2-3; no reliable D call. The CDR3 totals 14 residues. Germline lookup yields CDR1 SGHRS and CDR2 YFSETQ. Trimming cost V 0 bases and J 3 bases, with 8 bases left between them. The CDR3 sequence is CASSLDSWTDTQYF. DNA for the CDR3: TGCGCCAGCAGCTTGGACAGCTGGACAGATACGCAGTATTTT.

CDR3 in amino acids: CASSPAQGGGEKLFF. Written as DNA, the CDR3 is TGTGCCAGCAGCCCAGCTCAGGGGGGTGGTGAAAAACTGTTTTTT. The chain employs TRBV28 and TRBJ1-4; 7 nucleotides agree with TRBD1. The germline CDR1 and CDR2 sequences are MDHEN and SYDVKM. V shed 6 bases and J 7 bases; nucleotides not matched to a gene: 11. This CDR3 is built from 15 residues.

The chain combines TRBV6-6 with TRBJ1-5; no clear D. V shed 11 bases and J shed 3 bases, with 14 bases lying between them. This CDR3 contains 13 residues. Per the germline V gene, CDR1 is MNHNY and CDR2 is SVGAGI (reference sequence). CDR3 nucleotide sequence: TGTGCCGCCTGGGCAGTGGACAATCAGCCCCAGCATTTT. It specifies CAAWAVDNQPQHF.

V gene TRBV19 combines with J gene TRBJ2-1, with 12 bases aligning to TRBD1. Per the germline V gene, CDR1 is LNHDA and CDR2 is SQIVND (reference sequence). The V and J ends lost 6 bases and 14 bases, in that order; junction bases with no gene match: 14. This CDR3 spans 15 amino acids. The CDR3 DNA sequence: TGTGCCAGTAGCCCCAGAGAGGGACAGGGGGCGAAAAAGTTCTTC. Protein: CASSPREGQGAKKFF.

A note on this clone: Other DNA sequences in the sample encode the same CDR3. V is TRBV30 and J is TRBJ1-1, with D uncertain. Trimming took off 2 bases at V and 0 bases at J, with 4 bases between the two ends. Germline CDR1 is GTSNPN and CDR2 is SVGIG (reference sequence). CDR3 length: 12 amino acids. CDR3 DNA: TGTGCCTGGAGTACCATGAACACTGAAGCTTTCTTT. It codes for CAWSTMNTEAFF.

The genes are TRBV28 and TRBJ2-7, with a possible D match to TRBD1 (8 bases). The CDR3 runs to 14 residues. Trimming stripped 3 bases from V and 5 bases from J, with 14 bases between. Germline V CDR1 and CDR2: MDHEN, SYDVKM. This CDR3 is CASSFAQGGDEQYF. The CDR3 DNA is TGTGCCAGCAGTTTTGCACAGGGGGGGGACGAGCAGTACTTC.

The chain couples TRBV11-3 to TRBJ2-7; D is uncertain. Germline CDR1 SGHNT, CDR2 YENEEA. The CDR3 spans 11 residues. The germline V and J ends were trimmed by 8 bases and 1 base, with 6 bases remaining between them. The CDR3 DNA reads as TGTGCCAGCCCCGGGTCCTACGAGCAGTACTTC. Translating it yields CASPGSYEQYF.

V usage is TRBV7-9 and J usage is TRBJ2-3, with 7 bases that match TRBD1. Losses at the gene ends were 3 bases for V and 1 base for J; bases not matched to a gene: 10. The CDR3 has 17 residues. Per germline, CDR1 SEHNR and CDR2 FQNEAQ (reference sequence). This chain's CDR3 is CASSLWGTDVGTDTQYF. DNA of the CDR3: TGTGCCAGCAGCTTGTGGGGGACAGATGTCGGCACAGATACGCAGTATTTT. Drawing the rest from reference TRBV7-9 and TRBJ2-3, the complete variable domain is DTGVSQNPRHKITKRGQNVTFRCDPISEHNRLYWYRQTLGQGPEFLTYFQNEAQLEKSRLLSDRFSAERPKGSFSTLEIQRTEQGDSAMYLCASSLWGTDVGTDTQYFGPGTRLTVL.

V and J are TRBV5-4 and TRBJ2-6; D call uncertain. Germline loops: CDR1 SGHNT, CDR2 YYREEE (reference sequence). The CDR3 sequence is 14 residues long. Between the trimmed V and J ends, which lost 1 base and 0 bases, there was a span of 2 bases. The CDR3 nucleotides read TGTGCCAGCAGCTTGTACTCTGGGGCCAACGTCCTGACTTTC. This gives the protein CASSLYSGANVLTF. The whole variable domain, remainder taken from reference TRBV5-4 and TRBJ2-6, is ETGVTQSPTHLIKTRGQQVTLRCSSQSGHNTVSWYQQALGQGPQFIFQYYREEENGRGNFPPRFSGLQFPNYSSELNVNALELDDSALYLCASSLYSGANVLTFGAGSRLTVL.

The gene calls are TRBV5-1 and TRBJ2-3; D is perhaps TRBD2 (6 bases). The V and J ends lost 4 bases and 2 bases respectively, with 14 bases between them. This CDR3 is built from 15 residues. The germline V gene has CDR1 SGHRS and CDR2 YFSETQ. The CDR3: CASSRTGTVTDTQYF. As DNA, the CDR3 is TGCGCCAGCAGCCGTACCGGGACTGTCACAGATACGCAGTATTTT.

A few counts support this clone. The chain couples TRBV11-3 to TRBJ2-1, with TRBD1 matching over 9 bases. Losses at the gene ends were 1 base for V and 3 bases for J; bases not matched to a gene: 1. CDR3 length: 15 amino acids. CDR1 is SGHNT, CDR2 YENEEA, per germline. For the CDR3, the DNA is TGTGCCAGCAGCTTAGGGACAGGGGACTACAATGAGCAGTTCTTC. Translated: CASSLGTGDYNEQFF.

The chain employs TRBV10-3 and TRBJ1-2; 9 nucleotides align to TRBD1. From germline, CDR1 is ENHRY and CDR2 SYGVKD. The CDR3 sequence is 13 residues long. Losses at the gene ends were 3 bases for V and 8 bases for J; bases not matched to a gene: 4. CDR3 region: CAISDGQGRGYTF. In DNA form, the CDR3 reads TGTGCCATCAGTGATGGACAGGGGAGAGGCTACACCTTC.

The V gene is TRBV15, the J gene TRBJ2-7; no reliable D call. CDR1 and CDR2 from the germline V gene are LNHNV and YYDKDF (reference sequence). The ends were cut back, 0 bases at V and 10 bases at J, with 19 bases in the middle. The CDR3 has 15 residues. The CDR3 sequence is CATSREPSTALAQYF. DNA of the CDR3: TGTGCCACCAGCAGAGAACCTTCGACCGCCCTGGCTCAGTACTTC.

The chain couples TRBV10-3 to TRBJ1-2; 8 nucleotides line up with TRBD1. With V trimmed by 7 bases and J by 4 bases, 8 bases remained unmatched. The CDR3 consists of 14 residues. Germline V gene data show CDR1 as ENHRY and CDR2 as SYGVKD. CDR3: CAITKTGDAYGYTF. Written as DNA, the CDR3 is TGTGCCATCACTAAGACAGGGGATGCCTATGGCTACACCTTC.

This clone was seen once. This chain connects TRBV6-5 to TRBJ1-1, with no clear D. The germline V gene has CDR1 MNHEY and CDR2 SVGAGI. CDR3 size: 12 residues. The V gene lost 7 bases and the J gene lost 11 bases, with 17 bases spanning the gap. CDR3 bases: TGTGCCAGCATCACCGGGCCAGCGGGGGCTTTCTTT. It codes for CASITGPAGAFF.

The chain uses TRBV5-1 and TRBJ2-2; unclear D gene. V shed 3 bases and J shed 6 bases, with 21 bases lying between them. CDR3 length: 17 amino acids. Per germline, CDR1 SGHRS and CDR2 YFSETQ. CDR3 nucleotides: TGCGCCAGCAGCTCGGGCGGATGGAGTTCGAGCTCCGGGGAGCTGTTTTTT. Its translation is CASSSGGWSSSSGELFF. Full variable domain (remainder filled in from reference TRBV5-1 and TRBJ2-2): KAGVTQTPRYLIKTRGQQVTLSCSPISGHRSVSWYQQTPGQGLQFLFEYFSETQRNKGNFPGRFSGRQFSNSRSEMNVSTLELGDSALYLCASSSGGWSSSSGELFFGEGSRLTVL.

This clone appeared a single time. V usage is TRBV5-1 and J usage is TRBJ2-3, with D unresolved. From germline, CDR1 is SGHRS and CDR2 YFSETQ. CDR3 length equals 15 residues. V was clipped by 2 bases and J by 2 bases, with 12 bases between them. CDR3 DNA: TGCGCCAGCAGCTTTAGTAACGATTTCACAGATACGCAGTATTTT. Its translation: CASSFSNDFTDTQYF.

The chain carries TRBV6-1 and TRBJ1-2; D is undetermined. With 5 bases removed from V and 0 bases from J, the gap between germline ends came to 7 bases. The CDR3 loop spans 13 amino acids. Germline V gene sequence: CDR1 MNHNS, CDR2 SASEGT. The chain's CDR3 is CASSWQTNYGYTF. The CDR3, as DNA: TGTGCCAGCAGTTGGCAGACTAACTATGGCTACACCTTC.

The chain employs TRBV6-6 and TRBJ1-1; no reliable D call. From germline, CDR1 is MNHNY and CDR2 SVGAGI (reference sequence). The CDR3 totals 14 residues. V was trimmed by 7 bases and J by 1 base, leaving 13 bases between them. Written as DNA, the CDR3 is TGTGCCAGCACCTCTTGGGCGGGGAACACTGAAGCTTTCTTT. It yields the protein CASTSWAGNTEAFF.

With respect to this clone: The same CDR3 is also encoded by other DNA sequences in this sample. The chain carries TRBV29-1 and TRBJ2-5, with D unresolved. This CDR3 has 11 residues. V was trimmed by 4 bases and J by 2 bases, leaving 5 bases between them. CDR1 SQVTM and CDR2 ANQGSEA come from the germline V gene. Here the CDR3 reads CSVAPQETQYF. The CDR3 nucleotides are TGCAGCGTTGCTCCTCAAGAGACCCAGTACTTC.

As regards this clone: This specimen includes other DNA sequences encoding the same CDR3. The rearrangement links TRBV28 to TRBJ2-2; D is tentatively TRBD1 or TRBD2 (5 bases each). Germline CDR1 and CDR2: MDHEN and SYDVKM. The CDR3 contains 16 residues. The germline V and J ends were trimmed by 6 bases and 4 bases, with 18 bases remaining between them. The CDR3 sequence is CASRGSRQGRTGELFF. CDR3 DNA sequence: TGTGCCAGCAGGGGGAGTCGGCAGGGTCGCACCGGGGAGCTGTTTTTT.

CDR3 loop: CASSVGHHSTDTQYF. The CDR3, as DNA: TGTGCCAGCAGCGTAGGCCACCACAGCACAGATACGCAGTATTTT. The chain is built from TRBV9 and TRBJ2-3; D remains ambiguous. V lost 0 bases and J lost 0, with 8 bases in between. The CDR3 contains 15 residues. The germline V gene has CDR1 SGDLS and CDR2 YYNGEE.